The rows below give T cell receptor beta chains drawn from one sample of a study of cytomegalovirus exposure and HLA in healthy donors. Clones were sequenced by immunoSEQ multiplex PCR, and TCRdb holds only the in-frame ones, with some missing. The profile shows roughly 180,000 clones, 75% to 80% of them singletons. Material for sequencing was PBMCs. The receptors here all came from a female donor in good health and CMV-seronegative. Each CDR3 is given with its conserved first and last residue. D genes are given only for firm matches. The size field is filled for only some rows; it gives once, few, many or a size class.

DNA | CDR3 | J | size | V | D
TGTGCCAGCAGCCATAGCGGGGGGGCGATAGATACGCAGTATTTT | CASSHSGGAIDTQYF | TRBJ2-3 | . | TRBV7-3 | TRBD2
TGCAGCGTGGCGGGATCCTACGAGCAGTACTTC | CSVAGSYEQYF | TRBJ2-7 | . | TRBV29-1 | .
TGTGCCAGCCGAGACCACGCTAGCGGGAGGTATGAGCAGTACTTC | CASRDHASGRYEQYF | TRBJ2-7 | . | TRBV6-1 | TRBD2
TGTTCCAGCAGCCCGTTCCCAACAGGGAGGGGCAATGAGCAGTTCTTC | CSSSPFPTGRGNEQFF | TRBJ2-1 | . | TRBV7-9 | .
TGTGCCAGCAGTGAGTCGGTTTCCTACGAGCAGTACTTC | CASSESVSYEQYF | TRBJ2-7 | once | TRBV6-1 | .
TGTGCCAGCAGCCCTAGCGGGGGTGAGACCCAGTACTTC | CASSPSGGETQYF | TRBJ2-5 | once | TRBV7-7 | TRBD2
TGTGCCAGCAGCTTAGGGGGACTCGACGAGCAGTACTTC | CASSLGGLDEQYF | TRBJ2-7 | . | TRBV7-2 | .
TGTGCCAGCAGCCTCCTCGGGACAGGGGGCTACGAGCAGTACTTC | CASSLLGTGGYEQYF | TRBJ2-7 | once | TRBV7-6 | TRBD1
TGTGCCTGGGGACGACGGGACAGGGAGAAGGGCTACACCTTC | CAWGRRDREKGYTF | TRBJ1-2 | . | TRBV30 | TRBD1
TGTGCCAGCAGCCCAGGACAGAGCTATGGCTACACCTTC | CASSPGQSYGYTF | TRBJ1-2 | few | TRBV27 | .
TGTGCCAGCAGCGTAGCGGGAGGGCCGGGTAATGAGCAGTTCTTC | CASSVAGGPGNEQFF | TRBJ2-1 | . | TRBV9 | TRBD2
TGTGCCAGTACCCCCTTTTCGGGGGGCGCGAAGCATGGCTACACCTTC | CASTPFSGGAKHGYTF | TRBJ1-2 | . | TRBV19 | .
TGTGCCAGCAGCTTAGAGAGGGGAAACACCATATATTTT | CASSLERGNTIYF | TRBJ1-3 | . | TRBV11-3 | .